The 6 T cell receptor beta chains below all came from one sample that was sequenced in a study of OX40 agonist ivuxolimab in advanced cancers. Libraries were prepared by immunoSEQ multiplex PCR; TCRdb keeps only in-frame clonotypes and omits some of them. This sample has tens of thousands of clones, with more than 80% found just once. The sequenced sample was CD4+ or CD8+ T cells sorted from blood, obtained in a trial of the OX40 agonist ivuxolimab. The receptors originated from an adult with an advanced solid tumor such as melanoma, head and neck, liver or kidney cancer.

The chain links TRBV6-5 to TRBJ2-1; 9 positions match TRBD2. The CDR3 loop spans 16 amino acids. Germline V CDR1 and CDR2: MNHEY, SVGAGI. J gave up 3 bases and V 2 bases, and 5 bases lay outside the gene matches. CDR3 sequence: CASSYTTSGDYNEQFF. CDR3 sequence (DNA): TGTGCCAGCAGTTACACGACTAGCGGAGACTACAATGAGCAGTTCTTC.

The rearrangement links TRBV19 to TRBJ1-1, with D tentatively TRBD1 (5 bases). Germline CDR1 LNHDA, CDR2 SQIVND (reference sequence). This CDR3 is built from 14 residues. Trimming shortened V by 2 bases and J by 2 bases, and 9 bases separated the two germline ends. CDR3 DNA sequence: TGTGCCAGTAGTATAAGCAGGGCAAACACTGAAGCTTTCTTT. It encodes CASSISRANTEAFF.

This clone was seen a single time. The V call is TRBV7-8, the J call TRBJ2-7, with 7 bases lining up with TRBD1. Germline trimming cut 5 bases from V and 3 bases from J; bases unmatched to any gene: 4. Germline V gives CDR1 SGHVS, CDR2 FQNEAQ. The CDR3 is 13 residues long. DNA for the CDR3: TGTGCCAGCAGCCCCTGGACAGGCTACGAGCAGTACTTC. This encodes CASSPWTGYEQYF.

DNA for the CDR3: TGCGCCAGCAGCTTGGTGGGGGCGGGTAATAATGAGCAGTTCTTC. Translation gives CASSLVGAGNNEQFF. This chain connects TRBV5-1 to TRBJ2-1; D possibly corresponds to TRBD1 (6 bases). Looked up from germline, CDR1 is SGHRS and CDR2 is YFSETQ. This CDR3 comprises 15 residues. Trimming removed 0 bases at V and 7 bases at J, with 14 bases between.

This clone was seen only a few times. V is TRBV27 and J is TRBJ2-3; either TRBD1 or TRBD2 may fit D (5 bases each). The V end lost 0 bases, the J end lost 2 bases, and 12 bases lay between the germline ends. CDR3 length: 16 amino acids. The germline gives CDR1 MNHEY, CDR2 SMNVEV (reference sequence). The CDR3 DNA follows: TGTGCCAGCAGTTTATCCCGGGACGGACCCACAGATACGCAGTATTTT. Translated, it gives CASSLSRDGPTDTQYF.

The V and J genes are TRBV7-5 and TRBJ2-7; TRBD2, as called in the table, went unchecked against the DNA. TRBV7-5 is assigned pseudogene status. CDR3 length equals 15 residues. CDR3 region: CVRSSVRCSALEQYF. For the CDR3, the DNA is TGTGTCAGAAGCTCGGTACGGTGCAGCGCACTAGAGCAGTACTTC.